A single T cell receptor beta chain is shown here with its context. The antigen remains undetermined. This entry is derived from a study of response to subunit inactivated influenza vaccine. Study findings and constraints: Researchers suggested that each seasonal influenza vaccination recruits few new T cells.

TCRdb itself ran the RT-PCR reads through MiXCR, one entry per CDR3 protein. The sample records fewer than 600,000 distinct CDR3 sequences, approximately 7.8% being singletons. CDR3 size: 17 residues. V lost 5 bases and J lost 0; bases outside the gene matches: 9. Germline-derived CDR1 and CDR2 are SEHNR and FQNEAQ (reference sequence). The material sequenced was PBMCs from blood, taken 23 months after vaccination. V and J are TRBV7-9 and TRBJ1-4, with TRBD1 identical over 7 bases. The sequence derives from a man aged 45 to 70 who received an inactivated influenza vaccine. CDR3 residues: CASSTRDRAPTNEKLFF. As DNA, the CDR3 is TGTGCCAGCAGCACCCGTGACAGGGCCCCAACTAATGAAAAACTGTTTTTT.